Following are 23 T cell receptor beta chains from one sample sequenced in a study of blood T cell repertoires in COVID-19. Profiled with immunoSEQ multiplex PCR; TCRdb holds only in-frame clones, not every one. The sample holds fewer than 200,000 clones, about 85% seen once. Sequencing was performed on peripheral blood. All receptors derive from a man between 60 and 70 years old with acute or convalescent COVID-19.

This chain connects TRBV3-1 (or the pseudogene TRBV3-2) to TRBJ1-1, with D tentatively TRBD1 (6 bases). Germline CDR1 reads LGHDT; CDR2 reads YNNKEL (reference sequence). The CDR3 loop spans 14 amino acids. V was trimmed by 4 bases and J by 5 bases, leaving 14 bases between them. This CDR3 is CASSPTGTSTEAFF. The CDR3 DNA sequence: TGTGCCAGCAGCCCCACGGGGACATCGACTGAAGCTTTCTTT.

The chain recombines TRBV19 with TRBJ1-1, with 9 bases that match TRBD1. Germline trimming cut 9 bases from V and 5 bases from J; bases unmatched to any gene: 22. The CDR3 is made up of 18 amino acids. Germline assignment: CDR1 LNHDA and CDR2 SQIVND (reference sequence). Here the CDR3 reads CASHAPGTGLNFVTEAFF. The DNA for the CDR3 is TGTGCCAGCCACGCCCCCGGGACAGGGTTAAATTTTGTTACTGAAGCTTTCTTT. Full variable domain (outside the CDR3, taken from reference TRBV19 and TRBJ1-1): DGGITQSPKYLFRKEGQNVTLSCEQNLNHDAMYWYRQDPGQGLRLIYYSQIVNDFQKGDIAEGYSVSREKKESFPLTVTSAQKNPTAFYLCASHAPGTGLNFVTEAFFGQGTRLTVV.

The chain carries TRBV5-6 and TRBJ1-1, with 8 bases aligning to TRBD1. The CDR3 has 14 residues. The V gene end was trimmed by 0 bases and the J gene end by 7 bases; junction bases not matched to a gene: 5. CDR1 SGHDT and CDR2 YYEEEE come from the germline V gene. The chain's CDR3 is CASSLGTGIIEAFF. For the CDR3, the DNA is TGTGCCAGCAGCTTGGGGACAGGGATCATTGAAGCTTTCTTT.

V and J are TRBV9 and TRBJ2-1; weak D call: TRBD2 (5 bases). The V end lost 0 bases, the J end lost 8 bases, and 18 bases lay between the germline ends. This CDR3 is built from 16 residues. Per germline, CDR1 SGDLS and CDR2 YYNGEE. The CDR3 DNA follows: TGTGCCAGCAGCGTAGGTAAGCGGCTAGTCGGGGATGAGCAGTTCTTC. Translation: CASSVGKRLVGDEQFF.

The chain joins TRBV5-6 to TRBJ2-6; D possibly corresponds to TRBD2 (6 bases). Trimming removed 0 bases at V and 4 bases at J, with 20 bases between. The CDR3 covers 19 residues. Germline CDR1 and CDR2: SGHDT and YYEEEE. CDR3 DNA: TGTGCCAGCAGCTTGGTGATGCGGGGACGGCTTCGGGGGGCCAACGTCCTGACTTTC. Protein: CASSLVMRGRLRGANVLTF.

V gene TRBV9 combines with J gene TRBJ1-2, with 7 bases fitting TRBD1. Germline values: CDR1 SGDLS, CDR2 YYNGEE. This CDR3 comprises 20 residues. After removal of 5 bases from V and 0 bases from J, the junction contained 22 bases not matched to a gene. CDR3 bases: TGTGCCAGCAGAGAATTATCCCGGGACAGCTCGCTTACTCCTAACTATGGCTACACCTTC. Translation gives CASRELSRDSSLTPNYGYTF.

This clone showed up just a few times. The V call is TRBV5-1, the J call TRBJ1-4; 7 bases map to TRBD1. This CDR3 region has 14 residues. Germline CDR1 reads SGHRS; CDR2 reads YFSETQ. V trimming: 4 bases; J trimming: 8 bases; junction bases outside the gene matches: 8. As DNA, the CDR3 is TGCGCCAGCAGCACGGGACAGTCCTTCGAAAAACTGTTTTTT. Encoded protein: CASSTGQSFEKLFF.

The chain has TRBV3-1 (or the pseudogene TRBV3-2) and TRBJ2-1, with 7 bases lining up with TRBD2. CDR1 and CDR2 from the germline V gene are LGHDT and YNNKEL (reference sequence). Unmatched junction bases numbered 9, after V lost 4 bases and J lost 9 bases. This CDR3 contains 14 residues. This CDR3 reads CASSPKVREGEQFF. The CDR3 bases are TGTGCCAGCAGCCCAAAGGTCAGGGAGGGTGAGCAGTTCTTC.

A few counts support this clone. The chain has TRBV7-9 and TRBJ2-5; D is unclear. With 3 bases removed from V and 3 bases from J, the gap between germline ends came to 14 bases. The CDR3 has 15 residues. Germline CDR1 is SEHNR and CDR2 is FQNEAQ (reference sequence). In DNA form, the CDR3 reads TGTGCCAGCAGCTTGGGCCCCACTGCAGAAGAGACCCAGTACTTC. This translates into CASSLGPTAEETQYF.

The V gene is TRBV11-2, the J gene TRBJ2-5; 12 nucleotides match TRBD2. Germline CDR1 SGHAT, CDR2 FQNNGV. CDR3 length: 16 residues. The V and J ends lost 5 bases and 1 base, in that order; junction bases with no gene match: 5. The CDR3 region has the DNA TGTGCCAGCAGCACCGGACTAGCGGGGCCCCAAGAGACCCAGTACTTC. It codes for CASSTGLAGPQETQYF.

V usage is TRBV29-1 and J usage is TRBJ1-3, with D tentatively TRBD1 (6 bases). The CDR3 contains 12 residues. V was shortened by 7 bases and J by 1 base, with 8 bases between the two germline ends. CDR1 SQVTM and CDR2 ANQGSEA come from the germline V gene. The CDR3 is CSAGQSGNTIYF. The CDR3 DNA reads TGCAGCGCTGGACAGTCTGGAAACACCATATATTTT.

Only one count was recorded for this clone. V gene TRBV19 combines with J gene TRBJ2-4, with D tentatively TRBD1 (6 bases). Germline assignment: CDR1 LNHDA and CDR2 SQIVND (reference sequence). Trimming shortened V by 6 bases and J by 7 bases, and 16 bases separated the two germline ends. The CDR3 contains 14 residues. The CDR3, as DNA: TGTGCCAGTAGGGTCTGGGGGCAAGATAACATTCAGTACTTC. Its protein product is CASRVWGQDNIQYF. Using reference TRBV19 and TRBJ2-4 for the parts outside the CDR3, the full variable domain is DGGITQSPKYLFRKEGQNVTLSCEQNLNHDAMYWYRQDPGQGLRLIYYSQIVNDFQKGDIAEGYSVSREKKESFPLTVTSAQKNPTAFYLCASRVWGQDNIQYFGAGTRLSVL.

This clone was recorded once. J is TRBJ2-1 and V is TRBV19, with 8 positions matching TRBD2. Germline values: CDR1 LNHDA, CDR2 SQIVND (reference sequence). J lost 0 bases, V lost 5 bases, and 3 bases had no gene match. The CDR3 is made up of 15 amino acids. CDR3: CASSESGSSYNEQFF. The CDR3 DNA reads TGTGCCAGTAGTGAAAGCGGGAGCTCCTACAATGAGCAGTTCTTC. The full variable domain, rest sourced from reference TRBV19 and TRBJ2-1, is DGGITQSPKYLFRKEGQNVTLSCEQNLNHDAMYWYRQDPGQGLRLIYYSQIVNDFQKGDIAEGYSVSREKKESFPLTVTSAQKNPTAFYLCASSESGSSYNEQFFGPGTRLTVL.

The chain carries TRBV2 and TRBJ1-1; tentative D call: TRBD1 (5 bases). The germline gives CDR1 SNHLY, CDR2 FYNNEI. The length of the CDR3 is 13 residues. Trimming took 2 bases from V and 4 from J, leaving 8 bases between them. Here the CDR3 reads CASSEMGGTEAFF. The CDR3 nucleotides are TGTGCCAGCAGTGAAATGGGGGGCACTGAAGCTTTCTTT.

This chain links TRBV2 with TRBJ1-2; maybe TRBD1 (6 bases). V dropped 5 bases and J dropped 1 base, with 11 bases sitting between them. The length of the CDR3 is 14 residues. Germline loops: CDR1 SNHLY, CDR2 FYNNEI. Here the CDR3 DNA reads TGTGCCAGCAGTTGGACAGCCGTTAACTATGGCTACACCTTC. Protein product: CASSWTAVNYGYTF.

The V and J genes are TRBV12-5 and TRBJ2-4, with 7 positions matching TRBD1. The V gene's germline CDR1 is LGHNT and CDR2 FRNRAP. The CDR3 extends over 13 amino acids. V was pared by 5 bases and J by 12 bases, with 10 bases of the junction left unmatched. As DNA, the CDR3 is TGTGCTAGTGGTCCTGACCACAGGGGTAATCAGTACTTC. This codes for CASGPDHRGNQYF.

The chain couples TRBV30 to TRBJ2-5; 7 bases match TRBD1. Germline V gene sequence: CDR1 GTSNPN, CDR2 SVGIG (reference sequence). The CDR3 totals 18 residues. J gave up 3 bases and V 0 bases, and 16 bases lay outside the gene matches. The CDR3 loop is CAWSVFQGGGSSKETQYF. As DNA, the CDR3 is TGTGCCTGGAGTGTATTCCAAGGGGGCGGCTCGTCTAAAGAGACCCAGTACTTC.

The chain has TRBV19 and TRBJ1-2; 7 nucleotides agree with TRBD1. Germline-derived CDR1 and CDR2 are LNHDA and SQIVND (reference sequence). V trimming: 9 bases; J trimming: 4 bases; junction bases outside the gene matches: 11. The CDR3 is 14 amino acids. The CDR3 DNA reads TGTGCCAGCTCAGAACGGACAGGCGTCTATGGCTACACCTTC. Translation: CASSERTGVYGYTF.

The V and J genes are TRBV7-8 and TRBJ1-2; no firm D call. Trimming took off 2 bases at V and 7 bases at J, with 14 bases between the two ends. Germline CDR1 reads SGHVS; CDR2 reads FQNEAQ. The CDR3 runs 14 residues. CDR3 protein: CASSLYLEGVGYTF. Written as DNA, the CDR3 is TGTGCCAGCAGCTTATATTTGGAAGGAGTTGGCTACACCTTC.

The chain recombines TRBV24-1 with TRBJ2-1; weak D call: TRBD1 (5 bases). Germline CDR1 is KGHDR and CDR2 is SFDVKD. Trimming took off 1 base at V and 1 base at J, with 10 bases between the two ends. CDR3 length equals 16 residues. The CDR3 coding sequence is TGTGCCACCAGTGATTTACAGGCCGGGTCCTACAATGAGCAGTTCTTC. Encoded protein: CATSDLQAGSYNEQFF.

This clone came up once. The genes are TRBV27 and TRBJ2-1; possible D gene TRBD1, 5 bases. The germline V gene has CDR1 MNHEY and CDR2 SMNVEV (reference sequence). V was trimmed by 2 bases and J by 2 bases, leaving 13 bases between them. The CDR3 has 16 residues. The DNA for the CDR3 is TGTGCCAGCAGTTTACGTGGGGCTCCCCCCTACAATGAGCAGTTCTTC. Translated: CASSLRGAPPYNEQFF.

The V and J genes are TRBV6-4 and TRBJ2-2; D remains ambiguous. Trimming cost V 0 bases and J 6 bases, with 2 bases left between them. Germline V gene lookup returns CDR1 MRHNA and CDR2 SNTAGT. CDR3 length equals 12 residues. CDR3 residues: CASSDSAGELFF. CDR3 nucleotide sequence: TGTGCCAGCAGTGACTCCGCCGGGGAGCTGTTTTTT.

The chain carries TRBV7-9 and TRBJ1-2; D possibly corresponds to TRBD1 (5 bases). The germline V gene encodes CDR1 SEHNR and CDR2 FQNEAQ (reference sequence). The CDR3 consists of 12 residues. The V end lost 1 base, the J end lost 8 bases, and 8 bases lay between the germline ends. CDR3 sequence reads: CASSLVPGGYTF. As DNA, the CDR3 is TGTGCCAGCAGCTTAGTCCCAGGGGGCTACACCTTC.